Each of the 3 T cell receptor beta chains below was sequenced from the same sample in a study of T cell responses to AZD1222 COVID-19 vaccine. Method: immunoSEQ multiplex PCR; TCRdb's copy keeps in-frame clones and lacks some. The repertoire holds 60,000 to 85,000 clones, with 85% to 90% as singletons. This specimen consisted of peripheral blood, obtained 28 days after the second dose of the MenACWY control vaccine. The receptors shown here come from an adult who received the MenACWY meningococcal vaccine as a control.

The chain uses TRBV20-1 and TRBJ2-5; perhaps TRBD1 as D (5 bases). Germline assignment: CDR1 DFQATT and CDR2 SNEGSKA (reference sequence). Deletions cut 3 bases from V and 4 bases from J, with 9 bases between. The CDR3 runs 12 residues. The CDR3 loop reads CSASYRGETQYF. CDR3 coding DNA: TGCAGTGCTAGTTATAGGGGAGAGACCCAGTACTTC.

The J gene is TRBJ1-2, the V gene TRBV3-1 (or the pseudogene TRBV3-2), with D maybe TRBD1 (5 bases). The ends were cut back, 2 bases at V and 5 bases at J, with 15 bases in the middle. CDR3 length equals 15 residues. Germline CDR1 is LGHDT and CDR2 is YNNKEL (reference sequence). The CDR3 here is CASSQQARGGYGYTF. DNA of the CDR3: TGTGCCAGCAGCCAACAAGCTCGTGGGGGGTATGGCTACACCTTC.

The chain links TRBV5-6 to TRBJ2-7, with D perhaps matching TRBD2 (7 bases). The ends were cut back, 0 bases at V and 6 bases at J, with 19 bases in the middle. Looked up from germline, CDR1 is SGHDT and CDR2 is YYEEEE. This CDR3 spans 16 amino acids. CDR3 sequence: CASSLAPRGRLGEQYF. The CDR3, as DNA: TGTGCCAGCAGCTTGGCCCCGCGGGGGCGCCTCGGCGAGCAGTACTTC.